The 32 T cell receptor beta chains in this list originate from one sample, sequenced in a study of siplizumab effects on memory and regulatory T cells. Libraries were prepared by immunoSEQ multiplex PCR; TCRdb keeps only in-frame clonotypes and omits some of them. The profile shows more than 95,000 clones, over 90% of them singletons. Sequencing was performed on Tregs sorted from blood. The receptors stem from a human donor in good health.

V usage is TRBV30 and J usage is TRBJ2-7; no clear D gene. The CDR3 has 12 amino acids. Germline CDR1 and CDR2: GTSNPN and SVGIG (reference sequence). V gave up 4 bases and J gave up 6 bases, with 13 bases separating them. CDR3 DNA sequence: TGTGCCTGGACCCTTCCGGGTGGCGAGCAGTACTTC. Amino acid sequence: CAWTLPGGEQYF.

This clone has only one observation. The chain combines TRBV5-6 with TRBJ1-6; 8 positions agree with TRBD1. Trimming at V came to 3 bases and at J to 8 bases, leaving 7 bases not matched to a gene. CDR1 and CDR2 (germline): SGHDT, YYEEEE. The CDR3 consists of 15 residues. The CDR3 protein is CASSSLTGGYSPLHF. The CDR3 coding sequence is TGTGCCAGCAGCTCCTTAACAGGGGGGTATTCACCCCTCCACTTT.

This clone was picked up one time. The chain uses TRBV19 and TRBJ1-2; tentatively, D is TRBD1 (5 bases). V lost 7 bases, J lost 2 bases, and 11 bases lay in between. The CDR3 runs to 13 residues. Germline CDR1 is LNHDA and CDR2 is SQIVND (reference sequence). CDR3 in amino acids: CASNFGGNYGYTF. CDR3 DNA: TGTGCCAGTAATTTCGGGGGGAACTATGGCTACACCTTC.

The chain uses TRBV5-1 and TRBJ1-3; a weak D match, TRBD1 (6 bases). The CDR3 is made up of 13 amino acids. Trimming removed 4 bases from V and 6 bases from J, with 11 bases in between. Looked up from germline, CDR1 is SGHRS and CDR2 is YFSETQ. This CDR3 reads CASSVTGLNTIYF. CDR3 coding DNA: TGCGCCAGCAGCGTGACAGGTCTAAACACCATATATTTT.

The V gene is TRBV7-3, the J gene TRBJ1-1; D ambiguous. Germline CDR1 reads SGHTA; CDR2 reads FQGTGA. The V gene lost 4 bases and the J gene lost 8 bases, with 11 bases spanning the gap. The CDR3 runs to 12 residues. CDR3 region: CASSSKDPEAFF. DNA for the CDR3: TGTGCCAGCAGCTCAAAAGATCCCGAAGCTTTCTTT.

V and J are TRBV2 and TRBJ2-3; D is unresolved. The V end lost 7 bases, the J end lost 6 bases, and 8 bases lay between the germline ends. The CDR3 length is 11 residues. Germline lookup yields CDR1 SNHLY and CDR2 FYNNEI. CDR3 bases: TGTGCCAGCACCCGCTTCGATACGCAGTATTTT. It codes for CASTRFDTQYF. The full variable domain, its missing parts supplied by reference TRBV2 and TRBJ2-3, is EPEVTQTPSHQVTQMGQEVILRCVPISNHLYFYWYRQILGQKVEFLVSFYNNEISEKSEIFDDQFSVERPDGSNFTLKIRSTKLEDSAMYFCASTRFDTQYFGPGTRLTVL.

The V call is TRBV2, the J call TRBJ2-2; D call uncertain. Trimming stripped 2 bases from V and 5 bases from J, with 12 bases between. This CDR3 contains 15 residues. CDR1 SNHLY and CDR2 FYNNEI come from the germline V gene. Written as DNA, the CDR3 is TGTGCCAGCAGTGAACAAACCATAAGGACCGGGGAGCTGTTTTTT. Its protein product is CASSEQTIRTGELFF.

This clone was found once. The CDR3 is CASSVELGTDTQYF. CDR3 DNA: TGTGCCAGCAGCGTAGAGTTGGGGACAGATACGCAGTATTTT. The rearrangement uses TRBV9 and TRBJ2-3; D is undetermined. V was trimmed by 0 bases and J by 3 bases, leaving 8 bases between them. Germline V CDR1 and CDR2: SGDLS, YYNGEE. The CDR3 is made up of 14 amino acids.

V usage is TRBV4-1 and J usage is TRBJ1-3; D possibly corresponds to TRBD1 (5 bases). Trimming took off 0 bases at V and 9 bases at J, with 12 bases between the two ends. CDR3 size: 14 residues. Per germline, CDR1 MGHRA and CDR2 YSYEKL. This CDR3 is CASSQDRGVSTIYF. In nucleotides, the CDR3 is TGCGCCAGCAGCCAAGATAGGGGAGTGAGCACCATATATTTT.

This chain connects TRBV29-1 to TRBJ1-1, with D unclear. This CDR3 is built from 11 residues. V was trimmed by 7 bases and J by 5 bases, leaving 11 bases between them. Germline CDR1 is SQVTM and CDR2 is ANQGSEA. This CDR3 reads CSAVLFTEAFF. CDR3 coding DNA: TGCAGCGCCGTCCTATTTACTGAAGCTTTCTTT.

The chain recombines TRBV5-5 with TRBJ2-1, with a weak D call TRBD2 (6 bases). Per germline, CDR1 SGHKS and CDR2 YYEKEE (reference sequence). Trimming took 0 bases from V and 3 from J, leaving 10 bases between them. This CDR3 is built from 15 residues. The CDR3 protein is CASSLVGGNYNEQFF. The CDR3 DNA sequence: TGTGCCAGCAGCTTGGTCGGAGGGAACTACAATGAGCAGTTCTTC.

The chain recombines TRBV6-5 with TRBJ2-3; D possibly matches TRBD1 or TRBD2 (6 bases each). Germline-derived CDR1 and CDR2 are MNHEY and SVGAGI. Deletions cut 7 bases from V and 4 bases from J, with 12 bases between. The CDR3 is made up of 13 amino acids. The CDR3: CASKRGDADTQYF. The CDR3 bases are TGTGCCAGCAAAAGGGGGGATGCAGATACGCAGTATTTT.

V and J are TRBV6-6 and TRBJ1-4, with D hard to call. Trimming took off 6 bases at V and 0 bases at J, with 11 bases between the two ends. The germline CDR1 and CDR2 sequences are MNHNY and SVGAGI (reference sequence). This CDR3 region has 15 residues. This CDR3 is CASSSVHTTNEKLFF. The CDR3 DNA is TGTGCCAGCAGCTCTGTACACACAACTAATGAAAAACTGTTTTTT.

The V and J genes are TRBV5-1 and TRBJ2-2; the D is unclear. Per germline, CDR1 SGHRS and CDR2 YFSETQ. The CDR3 sequence is 14 residues long. The V and J ends lost 1 base and 1 base respectively, with 5 bases between them. The CDR3 DNA reads TGCGCCAGCAGCTTGAGACAGAACACCGGGGAGCTGTTTTTT. As protein: CASSLRQNTGELFF.

The rearrangement uses TRBV5-4 and TRBJ1-2, with D tentatively TRBD1 (6 bases). The ends were cut back, 0 bases at V and 2 bases at J, with 11 bases in the middle. The length of the CDR3 is 15 residues. Germline-derived CDR1 and CDR2 are SGHNT and YYREEE (reference sequence). The chain's CDR3 is CASSLVIGQNYGYTF. DNA of the CDR3: TGTGCCAGCAGCTTGGTAATAGGACAGAACTATGGCTACACCTTC.

The rearrangement uses TRBV5-5 and TRBJ1-4; D unresolved. Germline V gives CDR1 SGHKS, CDR2 YYEKEE (reference sequence). CDR3 length equals 14 residues. V lost 0 bases, J lost 2 bases, and 5 bases lay in between. Here the CDR3 reads CASSLGSTNEKLFF. As DNA, the CDR3 is TGTGCCAGCAGCTTGGGGAGCACTAATGAAAAACTGTTTTTT.

The chain employs TRBV5-1 and TRBJ2-5, with a tentative D call TRBD2 (5 bases). This CDR3 region has 16 residues. The germline CDR1 and CDR2 sequences are SGHRS and YFSETQ. The ends were cut back, 1 base at V and 4 bases at J, with 17 bases in the middle. CDR3 DNA sequence: TGCGCCAGCAGCTTGTCTGGGGAGCAACATGGAGAGACCCAGTACTTC. Translated, it gives CASSLSGEQHGETQYF.

This rearrangement joins TRBV9 to TRBJ2-1, with 8 bases aligning to TRBD2. CDR1 and CDR2 (germline): SGDLS, YYNGEE. Trimming cost V 0 bases and J 7 bases; bases outside gene matches: 6. The length of the CDR3 is 15 residues. The CDR3 DNA reads as TGTGCCAGCAGCGTAGGTAGCGGGGTTTTTAATGAGCAGTTCTTC. Its protein product is CASSVGSGVFNEQFF. Supplemented by reference TRBV9 and TRBJ2-1, the full variable domain reads DSGVTQTPKHLITATGQRVTLRCSPRSGDLSVYWYQQSLDQGLQFLIQYYNGEERAKGNILERFSAQQFPDLHSELNLSSLELGDSALYFCASSVGSGVFNEQFFGPGTRLTVL.

V usage is TRBV7-8 and J usage is TRBJ2-3; 12 bases are a match to TRBD1. There are 16 residues in the CDR3. Germline-derived CDR1 and CDR2 are SGHVS and FQNEAQ. Trimming removed 5 bases from V and 3 bases from J; junction bases left unmatched: 6. CDR3 sequence: CASSPWDRGRTDTQYF. CDR3 nucleotide sequence: TGTGCCAGCAGCCCCTGGGACAGGGGGCGGACAGATACGCAGTATTTT.

V and J are TRBV6-5 and TRBJ1-4; D perhaps matches TRBD1 (5 bases). The CDR3 has 13 residues. V lost 6 bases and J 8 bases, leaving 13 bases between the germline ends. Looked up from germline, CDR1 is MNHEY and CDR2 is SVGAGI. CDR3 sequence (DNA): TGTGCCAGCAGACGGAAGACAGTCGAAAAACTGTTTTTT. Encoded protein: CASRRKTVEKLFF.

The chain recombines TRBV9 with TRBJ2-3; a weak D match, TRBD2 (5 bases). Germline assignment: CDR1 SGDLS and CDR2 YYNGEE. Trimming took 0 bases from V and 1 from J, leaving 9 bases between them. The CDR3 length is 15 residues. The CDR3: CASSVVGRGTDTQYF. CDR3 in DNA: TGTGCCAGCAGCGTAGTCGGGCGGGGCACAGATACGCAGTATTTT.

The sample holds one count of this clone. As DNA, the CDR3 is TGTGCCAGCTCACCGGGACAGCTTTATGCTTTCTTT. It is translated as CASSPGQLYAFF. The J gene is TRBJ1-1, the V gene TRBV18; 7 bases agree with TRBD1. This CDR3 region has 12 residues. Germline values: CDR1 KGHSH, CDR2 LQKENI. The V and J ends lost 3 bases and 11 bases, in that order; junction bases with no gene match: 6.

The J gene is TRBJ1-5, the V gene TRBV6-6; tentatively, D is TRBD1 (6 bases). From germline, CDR1 is MNHNY and CDR2 SVGAGI (reference sequence). V lost 5 bases and J 7 bases, leaving 18 bases between the germline ends. This CDR3 contains 15 residues. The CDR3 sequence is CASSPRGASGQPQHF. The DNA of the CDR3 is TGTGCCAGCAGTCCCCGGGGGGCATCGGGGCAGCCCCAGCATTTT.

This chain uses TRBV7-9 with TRBJ2-5, with D possibly matching TRBD2 (6 bases). V shed 1 base and J shed 7 bases, with 16 bases lying between them. Germline V gives CDR1 SEHNR, CDR2 FQNEAQ (reference sequence). The CDR3 runs 15 residues. The chain's CDR3 is CASSLVGGEKRTQYF. DNA for the CDR3: TGTGCCAGCAGCTTAGTTGGCGGGGAGAAGCGGACCCAGTACTTC. Looking up the rest from reference TRBV7-9 and TRBJ2-5 gives the full variable domain: DTGVSQNPRHKITKRGQNVTFRCDPISEHNRLYWYRQTLGQGPEFLTYFQNEAQLEKSRLLSDRFSAERPKGSFSTLEIQRTEQGDSAMYLCASSLVGGEKRTQYFGPGTRLLVL.

The J gene is TRBJ1-4, the V gene TRBV19, with D perhaps TRBD1 (5 bases). With 4 bases removed from V and 6 bases from J, the gap between germline ends came to 15 bases. This CDR3 is 15 amino acids long. CDR1 LNHDA and CDR2 SQIVND come from the germline V gene (reference sequence). As DNA, the CDR3 is TGTGCCAGTAGTAACCTCGGGACGGGCGATGAAAAACTGTTTTTT. Protein product: CASSNLGTGDEKLFF.

J is TRBJ1-3 and V is TRBV11-3; a possible D gene is TRBD1 (5 bases). Per the germline V gene, CDR1 is SGHNT and CDR2 is YENEEA. Trimming took off 5 bases at V and 2 bases at J, with 10 bases between the two ends. This CDR3 comprises 14 residues. The CDR3 is CASSPGAAGNTIYF. The CDR3 region has the DNA TGTGCCAGCAGCCCCGGGGCGGCTGGAAACACCATATATTTT.

The CDR3 spells CAWSVTFGYTF. CDR3 in DNA: TGTGCCTGGAGTGTAACTTTTGGCTACACCTTC. This chain connects TRBV30 to TRBJ1-2; the D is unclear. V dropped 0 bases and J dropped 7 bases, with 6 bases sitting between them. Per the germline V gene, CDR1 is GTSNPN and CDR2 is SVGIG (reference sequence). The CDR3 covers 11 residues.

The chain links TRBV2 to TRBJ1-1, with 11 bases matching TRBD1. This CDR3 is 14 amino acids long. J was trimmed by 4 bases and V by 7 bases; bases with no gene match: 5. Germline CDR1 and CDR2: SNHLY and FYNNEI. The CDR3 DNA follows: TGTGCCAGCAACGAAGGGACAGGGGGCACTGAAGCTTTCTTT. Residues: CASNEGTGGTEAFF.

The gene calls are TRBV6-6 and TRBJ2-7; D gene unclear. The germline gives CDR1 MNHNY, CDR2 SVGAGI (reference sequence). The CDR3 contains 15 residues. The ends were cut back, 6 bases at V and 2 bases at J, with 17 bases in the middle. This CDR3 is CASRPAGSPTYEQYF. The DNA of the CDR3 is TGTGCCAGCAGGCCCGCCGGATCTCCTACCTACGAGCAGTACTTC.

This clone has a handful of counts. The chain has TRBV7-9 and TRBJ1-1, with 9 nucleotides matching TRBD1. Trimming cost V 4 bases and J 6 bases; bases outside gene matches: 9. Germline V gene data show CDR1 as SEHNR and CDR2 as FQNEAQ (reference sequence). The CDR3 is 15 amino acids. The CDR3 spells CASSSGQGMAPEAFF. CDR3 nucleotides: TGTGCCAGCAGCTCGGGACAGGGCATGGCCCCTGAAGCTTTCTTT.

The chain is built from TRBV2 and TRBJ2-2, with D uncertain. The CDR3 runs 14 residues. CDR1 is SNHLY and CDR2 is FYNNEI in the germline V gene. The V gene lost 3 bases and the J gene lost 3 bases, with 8 bases spanning the gap. The CDR3 region has the DNA TGTGCCAGCAGTGATTGGGGTTACACCGGGGAGCTGTTTTTT. Translation gives CASSDWGYTGELFF.

The V gene is TRBV11-1, the J gene TRBJ1-3; D gene unclear. The CDR3 consists of 13 residues. V was clipped by 5 bases and J by 4 bases, with 9 bases between them. The germline V gene encodes CDR1 SGHAT and CDR2 FQDESV (reference sequence). CDR3 DNA: TGTGCCAGCAGCCTTCAGGACGGAAACACCATATATTTT. This codes for CASSLQDGNTIYF.